These T cell receptor beta chains were read from a single sample in a study of siplizumab effects on memory and regulatory T cells. The repertoire was sequenced with immunoSEQ multiplex PCR; TCRdb's copy has only in-frame clones and lacks some. This sample has approximately 65,000 clones, with roughly 80% found just once. Sequencing was done on a sample of memory CD4+ T cells sorted from blood. These receptors all come from a human donor in good health. Each CDR3 is given with its conserved first and last residue. The D gene is left open where the match is weak. The size of a clone is reported for some rows only, either as once, few or many, or as a class for expanded clones.

>TRBV29-1|once|TRBJ2-7|14|NA
CSAQSPSRTYEQYF
TGCAGCGCCCAGAGCCCTAGCCGTACCTACGAGCAGTACTTC
>TRBV6-1|NA|TRBJ2-1|15|NA
CASARRGASHNEQFF
TGTGCCAGCGCCAGAAGGGGGGCCTCTCACAATGAGCAGTTCTTC
>TRBV11-2|NA|TRBJ2-3|14|TRBD2
CASAAGEFTDTQYF
TGTGCCAGCGCTGCGGGAGAGTTCACAGATACGCAGTATTTT
>TRBV6-5|NA|TRBJ2-7|14|NA
CASSFRDTSYEQYF
TGTGCCAGCAGTTTCCGGGACACGTCCTACGAGCAGTACTTC
>TRBV6-6|NA|TRBJ1-5|15|TRBD1
CATYIHRGDNQPQHF
TGTGCCACCTATATCCACAGGGGTGACAATCAGCCCCAGCATTTT
>TRBV19|NA|TRBJ2-1|14|NA
CASSIRLTDNEQFF
TGTGCCAGTAGTATACGACTAACCGACAATGAGCAGTTCTTC
>TRBV25-1|NA|TRBJ1-1|17|NA
CASSEYSRGTLNTEAFF
TGTGCCAGCAGTGAATATTCGCGGGGGACTTTGAACACTGAAGCTTTCTTT
>TRBV5-1|NA|TRBJ2-1|14|NA
CASSPRDSFNEQFF
TGCGCCAGCAGCCCGCGGGATAGTTTCAATGAGCAGTTCTTC
>TRBV7-2|NA|TRBJ2-5|16|TRBD2
CASSLGLAGNQETQYF
TGTGCCAGCAGCTTAGGCCTAGCGGGCAACCAAGAGACCCAGTACTTC
>TRBV2|NA|TRBJ2-1|15|TRBD2
CASSEGRGIYNEQFF
TGTGCCAGCAGTGAAGGGCGGGGGATTTACAATGAGCAGTTCTTC
>TRBV6-5|NA|TRBJ1-1|13|NA
CASRQKVEGKAFF
TGTGCCAGCAGGCAAAAGGTTGAGGGAAAAGCTTTCTTT
>TRBV7-9|once|TRBJ1-1|13|NA
CASSLGPRTEAFF
TGTGCCAGCAGCTTAGGACCTCGCACTGAAGCTTTCTTT
>TRBV28|NA|TRBJ1-2|15|TRBD1
CASSSFTRQGDGYTF
TGTGCCAGCAGTTCGTTTACCAGACAGGGCGATGGCTACACCTTC
>TRBV9|few|TRBJ1-1|12|NA
CASSAGYTEAFF
TGTGCCAGCAGCGCCGGCTACACTGAAGCTTTCTTT
>TRBV6-1|NA|TRBJ1-1|13|NA
CASGHRLNTEAFF
TGTGCCAGCGGCCACAGGCTGAACACTGAAGCTTTCTTT
>TRBV18|NA|TRBJ2-2|12|NA
CASSPARRELFF
TGTGCCAGCTCACCAGCCCGGAGGGAGCTGTTTTTT
>TRBV2|few|TRBJ1-6|16|TRBD1
CASSGGTGYLNSPLHF
TGTGCCAGCAGTGGCGGGACAGGGTATCTTAATTCACCCCTCCACTTT
>TRBV5-5|NA|TRBJ2-7|17|TRBD1
CASSLISNDRAPYEQYF
TGTGCCAGCAGCTTGATCTCGAACGACAGGGCGCCCTACGAGCAGTACTTC
>TRBV6-5|NA|TRBJ1-2|15|NA
CASRPSLGMDYGYTF
TGTGCCAGCAGGCCCTCCTTGGGCATGGACTATGGCTACACCTTC
>TRBV4-1|NA|TRBJ1-2|14|NA
CASSQEVQAKGYTF
TGCGCCAGCAGCCAAGAAGTGCAGGCTAAAGGCTACACCTTC
>TRBV6-5|NA|TRBJ1-2|15|TRBD1
CASSSLVGGGQGNTF
TGTGCCAGCAGTTCCCTAGTGGGAGGGGGACAGGGGAACACCTTC
>TRBV5-8|NA|TRBJ2-1|14|NA
CASSFIRYGHEQFF
TGTGCCAGCAGCTTTATCAGGTATGGGCATGAGCAGTTCTTC
>TRBV5-1|NA|TRBJ2-5|14|NA
CASSLGYSDGTQYF
TGCGCCAGCAGCTTGGGATACTCCGACGGGACCCAGTACTTC